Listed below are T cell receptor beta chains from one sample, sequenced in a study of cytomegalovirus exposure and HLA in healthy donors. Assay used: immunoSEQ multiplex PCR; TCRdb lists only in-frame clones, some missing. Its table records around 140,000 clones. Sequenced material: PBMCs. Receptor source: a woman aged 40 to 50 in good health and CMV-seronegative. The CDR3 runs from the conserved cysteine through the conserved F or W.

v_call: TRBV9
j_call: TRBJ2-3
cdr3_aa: CASSSLSGVGTDTQYF

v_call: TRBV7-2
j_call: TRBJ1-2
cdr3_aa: CASSFEGNYGYTF

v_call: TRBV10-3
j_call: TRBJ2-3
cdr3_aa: CAISESRRGGRDTQYF

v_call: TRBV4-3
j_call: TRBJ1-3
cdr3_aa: CASSQDSGSGNTIYF

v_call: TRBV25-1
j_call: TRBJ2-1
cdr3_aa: CASSVETINEQFF

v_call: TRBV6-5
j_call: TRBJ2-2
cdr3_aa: CASRLGQANTGELFF

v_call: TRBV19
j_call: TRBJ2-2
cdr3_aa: CASSKGQGKGELFF

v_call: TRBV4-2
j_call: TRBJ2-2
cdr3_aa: CASSQQGADTGELFF

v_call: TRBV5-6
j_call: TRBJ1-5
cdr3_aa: CASTLGGTYEPQHF

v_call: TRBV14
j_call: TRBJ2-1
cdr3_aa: CASSLGLAGAVSYNEQFF

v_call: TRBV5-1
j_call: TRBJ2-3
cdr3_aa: CASTPWRGSSTDTQYF

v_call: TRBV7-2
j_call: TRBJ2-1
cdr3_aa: CASSLGTSGGSSYNEQFF

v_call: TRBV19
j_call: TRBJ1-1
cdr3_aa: CASRRTGDTEAFF

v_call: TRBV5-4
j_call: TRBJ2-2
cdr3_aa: CASRRLAGGGSGELFF

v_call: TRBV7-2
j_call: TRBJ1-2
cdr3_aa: CASSPQGYNYGYTF

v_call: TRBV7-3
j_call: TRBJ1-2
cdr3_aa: CASSLEAQGTLNGYTF

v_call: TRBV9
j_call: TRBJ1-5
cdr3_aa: CASSVPQKGRWQRRTVSNQPQHF

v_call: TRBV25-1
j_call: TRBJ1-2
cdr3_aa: CASSEWEWGGYTF

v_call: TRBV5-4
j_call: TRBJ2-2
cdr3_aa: CASSLSGGAAGELFF

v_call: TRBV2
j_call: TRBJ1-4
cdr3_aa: CASPAGDPTTNEKLFF

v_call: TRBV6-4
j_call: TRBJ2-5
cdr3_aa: CASSEQYQETQYF

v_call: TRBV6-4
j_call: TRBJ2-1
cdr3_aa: CASSDSGTRSYNEQFF

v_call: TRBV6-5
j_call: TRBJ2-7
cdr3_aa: CASSYLDSLGEQYF

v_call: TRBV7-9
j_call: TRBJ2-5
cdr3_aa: CASTLLADQETQYF

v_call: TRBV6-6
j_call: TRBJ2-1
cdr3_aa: CASSSLAGPNNEQFF

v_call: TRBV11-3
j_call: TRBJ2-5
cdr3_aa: CASSLNEETQYF

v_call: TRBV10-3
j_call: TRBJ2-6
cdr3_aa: CAISGVTGGSGANVLTF

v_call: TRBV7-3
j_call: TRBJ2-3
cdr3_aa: CASSLNILGRRSTDTQYF

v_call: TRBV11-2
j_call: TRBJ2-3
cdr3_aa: CASKVDAGGVTDTQYF

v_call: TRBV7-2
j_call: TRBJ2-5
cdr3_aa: CASSPRQRQGETQYF

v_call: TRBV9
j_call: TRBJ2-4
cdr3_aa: CASSGTSGGTTQYF

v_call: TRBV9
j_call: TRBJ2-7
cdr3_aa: CASSGGKTAPYEQYF

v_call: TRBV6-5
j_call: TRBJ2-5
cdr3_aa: CASSLYRGAQETQYF

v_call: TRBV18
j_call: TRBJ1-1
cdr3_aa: CASSPIREGAFF

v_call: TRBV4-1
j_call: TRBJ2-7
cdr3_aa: CASSLAGGSRSYEQYF

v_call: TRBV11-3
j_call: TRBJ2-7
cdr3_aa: CASSLGPASQRSHEQYF

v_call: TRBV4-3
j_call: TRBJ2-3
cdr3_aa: CASSQEFTDTQYF

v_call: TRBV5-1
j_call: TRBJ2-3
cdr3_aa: CASSGGGRTDTQYF

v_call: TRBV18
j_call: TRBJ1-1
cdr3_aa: CASSPQTGENTEAFF

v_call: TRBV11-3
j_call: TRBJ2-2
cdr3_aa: CASGASGATGELFF